The 7 T cell receptor beta chains in this list originate from one sample, sequenced in a study of blood T cell repertoires in COVID-19. The repertoire was sequenced with immunoSEQ multiplex PCR; TCRdb's copy has only in-frame clones and lacks some. Here the sample spans approximately 200,000 clones, less than 90% being singletons. The sequencing sample was made of peripheral blood. These receptor sequences come from a man aged 40-49 years with active or convalescent COVID-19.

The chain couples TRBV6-5 to TRBJ1-2; TRBD1 is a possible D gene (6 bases). V was trimmed by 4 bases and J by 10 bases, leaving 13 bases between them. Per the germline V gene, CDR1 is MNHEY and CDR2 is SVGAGI. The CDR3 totals 12 residues. The CDR3 region is CASSFGQSDYTF. The CDR3 DNA reads TGTGCCAGCAGTTTCGGACAGAGTGACTACACCTTC.

As regards this clone: In the same sample, other DNA sequences code for this CDR3. This chain connects TRBV28 to TRBJ1-1; D ambiguous. V dropped 3 bases and J dropped 1 base, with 6 bases sitting between them. Germline-derived CDR1 and CDR2 are MDHEN and SYDVKM. CDR3 length: 13 residues. CDR3 DNA: TGTGCCAGCAGTTTGGCAGGGAACACTGAAGCTTTCTTT. Amino acids: CASSLAGNTEAFF.

This clone has only a few counts. The chain links TRBV7-9 to TRBJ1-2; TRBD1 matches 11 bases. The CDR3 covers 14 residues. V gave up 5 bases and J gave up 8 bases; unmatched junction bases: 7. CDR1 SEHNR and CDR2 FQNEAQ come from the germline V gene (reference sequence). DNA for the CDR3: TGTGCCAGCAGCCCAGGACAGGGGGCGGGCGGCTACACCTTC. Protein: CASSPGQGAGGYTF.

The V gene is TRBV2, the J gene TRBJ1-2; D unclear. V was clipped by 2 bases and J by 1 base, with 5 bases between them. This CDR3 contains 13 residues. In germline, CDR1 is SNHLY, CDR2 FYNNEI. The CDR3 sequence: CASSELYNYGYTF. In DNA, the CDR3 is TGTGCCAGCAGTGAACTATATAACTATGGCTACACCTTC.

The chain combines TRBV7-2 with TRBJ1-2; 7 nucleotides align to TRBD1. The CDR3 runs 13 residues. The germline gives CDR1 SGHTA, CDR2 FQGNSA. Unmatched junction bases numbered 8, after V lost 5 bases and J lost 8 bases. As DNA, the CDR3 is TGTGCCAGCAGCCTCCAGACAGGGAGCGGCTACACCTTC. As protein: CASSLQTGSGYTF.

The J gene is TRBJ2-6, the V gene TRBV3-1 (or the pseudogene TRBV3-2); D is uncertain. The germline V gene has CDR1 LGHDT and CDR2 YNNKEL (reference sequence). V was shortened by 6 bases and J by 0 bases, with 6 bases between the two germline ends. This CDR3 has 14 residues. The CDR3: CASSRSSGANVLTF. CDR3 DNA: TGTGCCAGCAGTCGTAGCTCTGGGGCCAACGTCCTGACTTTC.

The count of this clone is one. This same CDR3 is encoded by further DNA sequences in the sample. J is TRBJ2-2 and V is TRBV27, with TRBD2 matching 12 bases. Germline V lookup: CDR1 MNHEY, CDR2 SMNVEV (reference sequence). V gave up 5 bases and J gave up 4 bases; unmatched junction bases: 5. The CDR3 is made up of 16 amino acids. CDR3 loop: CASSLRTSGITGELFF. In DNA form, the CDR3 reads TGTGCCAGCAGTCTACGGACTAGCGGGATCACCGGGGAGCTGTTTTTT.